This T cell receptor (beta chain) was documented in a study of cytomegalovirus exposure and HLA in healthy donors. Study-wide context: Falling in the Caucasian-associated ancestry cluster were about 82% of 398 genotyped donors. Study-level findings and limits: TCR beta V segments were, for the most part, productive about 87% or about 30% of the time in an earlier analysis. Accurate predictions that matched the HLA-A and HLA-B alleles of most subjects were reportedly made from TCR beta sequences. The authors excluded some V segments, including TRBV6-2 and TRBV6-3, as indistinguishable.

13 Jbeta primers and 60 Vbeta primers were used for the PCR. TCRdb's copy holds only in-frame clones and misses some; the assay was immunoSEQ multiplex PCR. The sample carries roughly 150,000 clones, roughly 80% recorded once. V dropped 2 bases and J dropped 0 bases, with 16 bases sitting between them. The CDR3 sequence is 18 residues long. CDR1 is KGHSH, CDR2 LQKENI, per germline. Comment on this clone: Its antigen remains unknown.

Sequencing was performed on PBMCs. The chain couples TRBV18 to TRBJ1-4; a possible D gene is TRBD1 (6 bases). The sequence was collected from a man in his forties in good health and CMV-seropositive. CDR3 protein: CASSPFAAGASTNEKLFF. The CDR3 DNA sequence: TGTGCCAGCTCACCATTTGCCGCAGGGGCTTCAACTAATGAAAAACTGTTTTTT.